These 32 T cell receptor beta chains were sequenced from one sample in a study of OX40 agonist ivuxolimab in advanced cancers. TCRdb's table, derived via immunoSEQ multiplex PCR, lists solely in-frame clones and lacks some. Of about 77,000 clones listed, around 86% are singletons. The material was CD4+ or CD8+ T cells sorted from blood, obtained in a trial of the OX40 agonist ivuxolimab. The source of these receptors is an adult with an advanced solid tumor such as melanoma, head and neck, liver or kidney cancer.

With respect to this clone: Compared with germline, one end of the junction differs, possibly owing to a read error. J is TRBJ1-1 and V is TRBV5-1, with D possibly matching TRBD1 (5 bases). Germline loops: CDR1 SGHRS, CDR2 YFSETQ. This CDR3 is 15 amino acids long. CDR3 nucleotide sequence: TGTGCCAGCAGCCCGTGGACACTTAGGAACACTGAAGCTTTCTTT. Protein: CASSPWTLRNTEAFF.

This clone was found once. The genes are TRBV7-9 and TRBJ2-2; 8 bases map to TRBD2. The ends lost 6 bases at V and 3 bases at J; junction bases unmatched: 12. Germline CDR1 SEHNR, CDR2 FQNEAQ (reference sequence). CDR3 length: 17 amino acids. The CDR3 loop is CASRQTHFGRDTGELFF. CDR3 in DNA: TGTGCCAGCAGACAAACCCATTTCGGGAGGGACACCGGGGAGCTGTTTTTT. Filled out from reference TRBV7-9 and TRBJ2-2, the complete variable domain reads DTGVSQNPRHKITKRGQNVTFRCDPISEHNRLYWYRQTLGQGPEFLTYFQNEAQLEKSRLLSDRFSAERPKGSFSTLEIQRTEQGDSAMYLCASRQTHFGRDTGELFFGEGSRLTVL.

V is TRBV13 and J is TRBJ2-3, with 10 bases fitting TRBD2. The J segment lost 2 bases and the V segment lost 4 bases, leaving 9 bases of the junction unmatched. The CDR3 has 17 amino acids. Per the germline V gene, CDR1 is PRHDT and CDR2 is FYEKMQ (reference sequence). The CDR3 loop is CASSSTSGGVVTDTQYF. In DNA form, the CDR3 reads TGTGCCAGCAGCTCGACGAGCGGGGGGGTTGTCACAGATACGCAGTATTTT.

The chain links TRBV18 to TRBJ2-7; 10 bases align to TRBD1. CDR3 length equals 15 residues. The V and J ends lost 1 base and 2 bases, in that order; junction bases with no gene match: 2. Germline lookup yields CDR1 KGHSH and CDR2 LQKENI. The CDR3 DNA reads TGTGCCAGCTCACCACAGACAGGGGGCACCTACGAGCAGTACTTC. This encodes CASSPQTGGTYEQYF.

The chain recombines TRBV7-6 with TRBJ2-3; TRBD1 or TRBD2 may be the D gene (5 bases each). Germline CDR1 is SGHVS and CDR2 is FNYEAQ. The CDR3 spans 14 residues. Trimming took off 3 bases at V and 5 bases at J, with 12 bases between the two ends. The DNA for the CDR3 is TGTGCCAGCAGCTTCATGGGGGTCGGAGATACGCAGTATTTT. It codes for CASSFMGVGDTQYF.

This chain uses TRBV2 with TRBJ1-2; no clear D. The V end lost 7 bases, the J end lost 4 bases, and 13 bases lay between the germline ends. From germline, CDR1 is SNHLY and CDR2 FYNNEI. The CDR3 has 13 residues. CDR3 region: CASTPEGTYGYTF. CDR3 bases: TGTGCCAGCACCCCGGAGGGTACCTATGGCTACACCTTC.

The chain combines TRBV19 with TRBJ2-7; 9 bases line up with TRBD1. This CDR3 contains 15 residues. Trimming took 6 bases from V and 6 from J; bases not matched to a gene: 12. Germline-derived CDR1 and CDR2 are LNHDA and SQIVND (reference sequence). The CDR3 region has the DNA TGTGCCAGTAGACCGTCATCGGGACAGGGTGCCGAGCAGTACTTC. Translated: CASRPSSGQGAEQYF.

The chain joins TRBV6-1 to TRBJ2-7, with 7 nucleotides matching TRBD1. V was clipped by 3 bases and J by 2 bases; unmatched bases: 7. Germline V gives CDR1 MNHNS, CDR2 SASEGT. The CDR3 has 15 residues. The CDR3 region has the DNA TGTGCCAGCAGTGATCTGGACAGGATTGCCTACGAGCAGTACTTC. It specifies CASSDLDRIAYEQYF.

The CDR3 reads CASSHSPVGLAGGPGDEQFF. In DNA form, the CDR3 reads TGCGCCAGCAGCCACTCTCCGGTCGGACTAGCGGGGGGGCCGGGAGATGAGCAGTTCTTC. The chain links TRBV4-1 to TRBJ2-1; 15 nucleotides match TRBD2. Germline-derived CDR1 and CDR2 are MGHRA and YSYEKL. There are 20 residues in the CDR3. The junction had 17 bases not matched to a gene; V was cut back by 3 bases and J by 8 bases.

A few counts support this clone. The chain links TRBV12-5 to TRBJ2-5; D gene uncertain. Trimming stripped 0 bases from V and 5 bases from J, with 4 bases between. The CDR3 contains 12 residues. CDR1 is LGHNT and CDR2 is FRNRAP in the germline V gene. CDR3 in amino acids: CASGLVAETQYF. The DNA for the CDR3 is TGTGCTAGTGGTTTGGTGGCGGAGACCCAGTACTTC.

The chain uses TRBV27 and TRBJ2-7; perhaps D is TRBD1 or TRBD2 (7 bases each). Germline V lookup: CDR1 MNHEY, CDR2 SMNVEV (reference sequence). The germline V and J ends were trimmed by 6 bases and 3 bases, with 15 bases remaining between them. The CDR3 runs 14 residues. CDR3 amino acids: CASRRAGGDYEQYF. The CDR3 DNA reads TGTGCCAGCAGGAGGGCAGGGGGGGACTACGAGCAGTACTTC.

The chain combines TRBV5-1 with TRBJ1-6; possibly TRBD1 for D (6 bases). V lost 4 bases to trimming and J lost 6 bases, with 17 bases between them. CDR1 and CDR2 (germline): SGHRS, YFSETQ. This CDR3 is 16 amino acids long. The CDR3 nucleotides are TGCGCCAGCAGCCCCAGCCCCGCAGGGGCTAATTCACCCCTCCACTTT. Its protein product is CASSPSPAGANSPLHF.

The chain joins TRBV4-3 to TRBJ2-4; D might be TRBD1 (6 bases). V lost 0 bases to trimming and J lost 3 bases, with 15 bases between them. Germline values: CDR1 LGHNA, CDR2 YSLEER. This CDR3 has 17 residues. DNA for the CDR3: TGCGCCAGCAGCCAAGATCTCACAGGGTGGAGCAAAAACATTCAGTACTTC. This translates into CASSQDLTGWSKNIQYF.

This clone has a handful of counts. This chain connects TRBV7-3 to TRBJ2-1; the D gene is possibly TRBD1 (5 bases). Trimming left V 5 bases short and J 5 bases short, with 19 bases between. There are 16 residues in the CDR3. CDR1 is SGHTA, CDR2 FQGTGA, per germline. As DNA, the CDR3 is TGTGCCAGCAGCCCGGCGACAGCCCCCGTTGACAATGAGCAGTTCTTC. Translated, it gives CASSPATAPVDNEQFF.

The rearrangement links TRBV5-1 to TRBJ2-5; the match to TRBD2 covers 11 bases. Looked up from germline, CDR1 is SGHRS and CDR2 is YFSETQ. V shed 4 bases and J 2 bases; nucleotides not matched to a gene: 10. The CDR3 is 17 residues long. CDR3 region: CASSPEGLAVPQETQYF. The CDR3 DNA reads as TGCGCCAGCAGCCCCGAGGGACTAGCGGTACCACAAGAGACCCAGTACTTC. The full variable domain, its missing parts supplied by reference TRBV5-1 and TRBJ2-5, is KAGVTQTPRYLIKTRGQQVTLSCSPISGHRSVSWYQQTPGQGLQFLFEYFSETQRNKGNFPGRFSGRQFSNSRSEMNVSTLELGDSALYLCASSPEGLAVPQETQYFGPGTRLLVL.

The rearrangement links TRBV29-1 to TRBJ1-1, with D uncertain. V lost 7 bases, J lost 5 bases, and 17 bases lay in between. There are 13 residues in the CDR3. Per the germline V gene, CDR1 is SQVTM and CDR2 is ANQGSEA. In nucleotides, the CDR3 is TGCAGCGCCGGAAGCGCTGGCCCTACTGAAGCTTTCTTT. This codes for CSAGSAGPTEAFF.

The rearrangement links TRBV7-3 to TRBJ2-6; D is uncertain. This CDR3 has 16 amino acids. The germline gives CDR1 SGHTA, CDR2 FQGTGA. The V end was cut by 0 bases, the J end by 2 bases, with 8 bases between. This CDR3 is CASSLTASPGANVLTF. The CDR3 DNA follows: TGTGCCAGCAGCTTAACGGCATCTCCTGGGGCCAACGTCCTGACTTTC.

The J gene is TRBJ2-3, the V gene TRBV29-1; D is unresolved. CDR1 is SQVTM, CDR2 ANQGSEA, per germline. V was clipped by 1 base and J by 5 bases, with 10 bases between them. The CDR3 loop spans 13 amino acids. CDR3 residues: CSVEGLAQDTQYF. The CDR3, as DNA: TGCAGCGTTGAAGGGTTAGCCCAAGATACGCAGTATTTT.

The genes are TRBV6-4 and TRBJ1-1; TRBD1 is a possible D gene (6 bases). The V and J ends lost 0 bases and 0 bases respectively, with 17 bases between them. The CDR3 totals 18 residues. Germline-derived CDR1 and CDR2 are MRHNA and SNTAGT. The CDR3 sequence: CASSDSGGGGEMNTEAFF. The CDR3 nucleotides read TGTGCCAGCAGTGACTCCGGGGGGGGCGGTGAAATGAACACTGAAGCTTTCTTT.

This clone appeared once. The chain recombines TRBV7-7 with TRBJ1-1; TRBD1 is a possible D gene (5 bases). Germline V CDR1 and CDR2: SSHAT, FNYEAQ (reference sequence). The CDR3 totals 13 residues. The V end lost 5 bases, the J end lost 6 bases, and 13 bases lay between the germline ends. The CDR3 region has the DNA TGTGCCAGCAGCGTTAAACTGGGGGCTGAAGCTTTCTTT. Encoded protein: CASSVKLGAEAFF.

This chain connects TRBV5-1 to TRBJ2-7, with 12 bases lining up with TRBD2. Per germline, CDR1 SGHRS and CDR2 YFSETQ. V shed 1 base, J shed 2 bases, and the junction held 4 bases outside the gene matches. The CDR3 loop spans 16 amino acids. The CDR3, as DNA: TGCGCCAGCAGCTTGTATGCTAGCGGGGGGGCCTACGAGCAGTACTTC. Protein product: CASSLYASGGAYEQYF.

V gene TRBV9 combines with J gene TRBJ2-1, with 10 bases aligning to TRBD2. The J segment lost 4 bases and the V segment lost 4 bases, leaving 2 bases of the junction unmatched. In germline, CDR1 is SGDLS, CDR2 YYNGEE. The CDR3 is 14 residues long. As DNA, the CDR3 is TGTGCCAGCAGCCATAGCGGGGGGTACAATGAGCAGTTCTTC. As protein: CASSHSGGYNEQFF.

The CDR3 DNA reads TGTGCCAGTAGTACGCGACAGGGGGCGCATGGCTACACCTTC. Protein sequence: CASSTRQGAHGYTF. This chain connects TRBV19 to TRBJ1-2, with 10 bases aligning to TRBD1. This CDR3 has 14 amino acids. J gave up 6 bases and V 4 bases, and 5 bases lay outside the gene matches. From germline, CDR1 is LNHDA and CDR2 SQIVND (reference sequence).

This chain joins TRBV28 and TRBJ2-4; D is possibly TRBD1 or TRBD2 (5 bases each). CDR1 is MDHEN, CDR2 SYDVKM, per germline. This CDR3 is built from 14 residues. V was pared by 8 bases and J by 0 bases, with 11 bases between. The CDR3 reads CASGDLLAKNIQYF. The DNA of the CDR3 is TGTGCCAGCGGGGACCTCCTAGCCAAAAACATTCAGTACTTC.

The rearrangement links TRBV27 to TRBJ1-2; 8 nucleotides align to TRBD1. CDR1 MNHEY and CDR2 SMNVEV come from the germline V gene (reference sequence). The V segment lost 4 bases and the J segment 4 bases; nucleotides outside the gene matches: 8. The CDR3 totals 15 residues. Here the CDR3 reads CASSSRGRGPYGYTF. The CDR3 DNA sequence: TGTGCCAGCAGTTCCAGGGGGCGGGGGCCCTATGGCTACACCTTC.

The chain recombines TRBV7-9 with TRBJ2-7; 9 bases align to TRBD2. Losses at the gene ends were 2 bases for V and 4 bases for J; bases not matched to a gene: 6. CDR3 length equals 15 residues. Germline values: CDR1 SEHNR, CDR2 FQNEAQ (reference sequence). In DNA, the CDR3 is TGTGCCAGCAGCTTAAGGACTAGCGATAGGTACGAGCAGTACTTC. Its protein is CASSLRTSDRYEQYF.

This chain joins TRBV2 and TRBJ2-7, with TRBD2 as a possible D gene (5 bases). V lost 4 bases and J lost 6, with 7 bases in between. The CDR3 sequence is 11 residues long. In germline, CDR1 is SNHLY, CDR2 FYNNEI. CDR3 protein: CASSVRGEQYF. As DNA, the CDR3 is TGTGCCAGCAGTGTACGGGGCGAGCAGTACTTC.

V is TRBV28 and J is TRBJ1-2; a weak D match, TRBD1 (5 bases). Germline loops: CDR1 MDHEN, CDR2 SYDVKM. This CDR3 spans 14 amino acids. Deletions cut 6 bases from V and 0 bases from J, with 11 bases between. The CDR3 sequence: CASRLGEANYGYTF. CDR3 in DNA: TGTGCCAGCAGGTTGGGGGAAGCTAACTATGGCTACACCTTC.

This chain uses TRBV5-1 with TRBJ1-1, with D possibly matching TRBD1 (5 bases). Trimming pared 0 bases from V and 6 bases from J, leaving 12 bases between. CDR3 length: 14 residues. Germline assignment: CDR1 SGHRS and CDR2 YFSETQ. CDR3 nucleotide sequence: TGCGCCAGCAGCTTGGAACGCAGGGAGGCTGAAGCTTTCTTT. Translating it yields CASSLERREAEAFF. Full variable domain (missing parts from reference TRBV5-1 and TRBJ1-1): KAGVTQTPRYLIKTRGQQVTLSCSPISGHRSVSWYQQTPGQGLQFLFEYFSETQRNKGNFPGRFSGRQFSNSRSEMNVSTLELGDSALYLCASSLERREAEAFFGQGTRLTVV.

This sequence joins TRBV28 and TRBJ1-2; perhaps TRBD1 as D (6 bases). V dropped 5 bases and J dropped 5 bases, with 15 bases sitting between them. CDR3 length: 14 amino acids. Germline CDR1 MDHEN, CDR2 SYDVKM. CDR3 in amino acids: CASSPGGRGYGYTF. The DNA of the CDR3 is TGTGCCAGCAGTCCGGGGGGGCGCGGATATGGCTACACCTTC.

The V call is TRBV28, the J call TRBJ2-3, with 9 bases matching TRBD1. In germline, CDR1 is MDHEN, CDR2 SYDVKM. With V trimmed by 6 bases and J by 2 bases, 6 bases remained unmatched. The CDR3 has 15 amino acids. CDR3 in amino acids: CASRMLQGATDTQYF. In DNA form, the CDR3 reads TGTGCCAGCAGGATGTTACAGGGGGCCACAGATACGCAGTATTTT.

This chain connects TRBV2 to TRBJ2-2; tentatively, D is TRBD2 (6 bases). Germline V CDR1 and CDR2: SNHLY, FYNNEI. V gave up 7 bases and J gave up 0 bases, with 15 bases separating them. The CDR3 is 16 residues long. The CDR3 protein is CASTRERSANTGELFF. CDR3 in DNA: TGTGCCAGCACCCGGGAGCGGAGCGCGAACACCGGGGAGCTGTTTTTT.